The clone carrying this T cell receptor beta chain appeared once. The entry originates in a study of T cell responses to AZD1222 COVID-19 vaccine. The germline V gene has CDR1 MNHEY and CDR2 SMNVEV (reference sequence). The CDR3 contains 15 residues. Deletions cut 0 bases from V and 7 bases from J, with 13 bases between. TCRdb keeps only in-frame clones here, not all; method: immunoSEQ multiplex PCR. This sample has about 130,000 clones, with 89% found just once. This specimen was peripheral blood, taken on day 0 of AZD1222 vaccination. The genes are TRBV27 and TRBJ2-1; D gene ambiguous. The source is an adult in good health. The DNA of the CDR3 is TGTGCCAGCAGTTTATCGGTTTTGATGGTGAATGAGCAGTTCTTC. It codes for CASSLSVLMVNEQFF.